Shown below are 10 T cell receptor beta chains from a single sample sequenced in a study of T cell responses to AZD1222 COVID-19 vaccine. Only in-frame clones appear in the TCRdb table, and some are missing; sequencing was by immunoSEQ multiplex PCR. The table has about 75,000 clones, 70% to 90% seen once. This sample comprised peripheral blood, obtained 28 days after the second dose of the MenACWY control vaccine. The receptors stem from an adult who received the MenACWY meningococcal vaccine as a control.

V is TRBV5-6 and J is TRBJ2-3, with TRBD2 matching 9 bases. The CDR3 contains 17 residues. Per germline, CDR1 SGHDT and CDR2 YYEEEE. V lost 3 bases to trimming and J lost 0 bases; unmatched junction nucleotides: 8. The CDR3 DNA reads as TGTGCCAGCAGCTACCCGAAGCGGGGGGTGAGCACAGATACGCAGTATTTT. This gives the protein CASSYPKRGVSTDTQYF.

DNA for the CDR3: TGTGCCTGGAGTGGCAAGACTAGCGGGGGGGTCTACGAGCAGTACTTC. Its protein product is CAWSGKTSGGVYEQYF. V is TRBV30 and J is TRBJ2-7; TRBD2 matches 14 bases. The CDR3 has 16 residues. Germline values: CDR1 GTSNPN, CDR2 SVGIG (reference sequence). Trimming cost V 1 base and J 3 bases; bases outside gene matches: 5.

The V call is TRBV19, the J call TRBJ2-3; no definite D call. Germline V gene data show CDR1 as LNHDA and CDR2 as SQIVND (reference sequence). CDR3 length equals 14 residues. Trimming cost V 5 bases and J 2 bases, with 11 bases left between them. CDR3 in DNA: TGTGCCAGTAGTTTGGCGCAAAACACAGATACGCAGTATTTT. It specifies CASSLAQNTDTQYF.

The chain uses TRBV6-6 and TRBJ2-5; D is possibly TRBD1 or TRBD2 (6 bases each). Per the germline V gene, CDR1 is MNHNY and CDR2 is SVGAGI (reference sequence). V gave up 5 bases and J gave up 2 bases, with 18 bases separating them. CDR3 length: 16 residues. Here the CDR3 reads CASSRALTGRQETQYF. In DNA, the CDR3 is TGTGCCAGCAGTCGCGCGCTTACAGGGAGGCAAGAGACCCAGTACTTC.

This clone has more than one count but fewer than ten. The J gene is TRBJ1-1, the V gene TRBV19; unclear D gene. CDR1 LNHDA and CDR2 SQIVND come from the germline V gene (reference sequence). V lost 5 bases and J 3 bases, leaving 13 bases between the germline ends. This CDR3 contains 14 residues. The CDR3 DNA sequence: TGTGCCAGTAGTGCTAGGCGGGAGGACACTGAAGCTTTCTTT. Translating gives CASSARREDTEAFF.

The rearrangement links TRBV7-9 to TRBJ2-2, with 7 bases lining up with TRBD1. CDR1 and CDR2 (germline): SEHNR, FQNEAQ (reference sequence). CDR3 length: 15 residues. The junction had 1 base not matched to a gene; V was cut back by 3 bases and J by 0 bases. The CDR3 nucleotides are TGTGCCAGCAGCTTCCAGGGGGCGAACACCGGGGAGCTGTTTTTT. Its translation: CASSFQGANTGELFF.

The chain carries TRBV7-2 and TRBJ2-5; D may be TRBD2 (6 bases). Trimming took 5 bases from V and 1 from J, leaving 11 bases between them. There are 14 residues in the CDR3. CDR1 SGHTA and CDR2 FQGNSA come from the germline V gene. The CDR3 coding sequence is TGTGCCAGCAGCCTGGCCGGGAGCCAAGAGACCCAGTACTTC. Translating it yields CASSLAGSQETQYF.

V and J are TRBV12-2 and TRBJ2-3; TRBD1 is the table's D call, not checked against the DNA. TRBV12-2 is classified as a pseudogene. This CDR3 is 13 amino acids long. The DNA for the CDR3 is TGTGCAAGTCGCCAGCGGACAGTTGGTACGCAGTATTTT. It is translated as CASRQRTVGTQYF.

V usage is TRBV12-3 or TRBV12-4 and J usage is TRBJ1-3, with D unresolved. V dropped 3 bases and J dropped 3 bases, with 3 bases sitting between them. This CDR3 contains 12 residues. CDR3 in amino acids: CASSLSGNTIYF. DNA of the CDR3: TGTGCCAGCAGTTTGAGTGGAAACACCATATATTTT.

This rearrangement joins TRBV5-1 to TRBJ1-1; 9 bases are shared with TRBD1. This CDR3 comprises 13 residues. Germline loops: CDR1 SGHRS, CDR2 YFSETQ. Trimming at V came to 0 bases and at J to 9 bases, leaving 3 bases not matched to a gene. CDR3 bases: TGCGCCAGCAGCTTGGGTGGGACAGGGAAAGCTTTCTTT. This gives the protein CASSLGGTGKAFF.